A single T cell receptor beta chain is shown here with its context. This specimen comes from a study of blood T cell repertoires in COVID-19. Germline CDR1 and CDR2: LGHNA and YNFKEQ. The CDR3 consists of 17 residues. V lost 0 bases and J lost 2, with 14 bases in between. Sequencing was performed with immunoSEQ multiplex PCR; in TCRdb, only in-frame clones are kept and a portion is missing. The sample lists about 220,000 clones, around 85% seen once, with over 2% in the top ten. The source material was peripheral blood. J is TRBJ2-1 and V is TRBV4-2; the D gene is possibly TRBD2 (5 bases). The TCR comes from a woman in her seventies with COVID-19, enrolled during active disease. The CDR3 loop is CASSQDPIGLAYNEQFF. CDR3 DNA sequence: TGTGCCAGCAGCCAAGATCCGATCGGACTGGCCTACAATGAGCAGTTCTTC.